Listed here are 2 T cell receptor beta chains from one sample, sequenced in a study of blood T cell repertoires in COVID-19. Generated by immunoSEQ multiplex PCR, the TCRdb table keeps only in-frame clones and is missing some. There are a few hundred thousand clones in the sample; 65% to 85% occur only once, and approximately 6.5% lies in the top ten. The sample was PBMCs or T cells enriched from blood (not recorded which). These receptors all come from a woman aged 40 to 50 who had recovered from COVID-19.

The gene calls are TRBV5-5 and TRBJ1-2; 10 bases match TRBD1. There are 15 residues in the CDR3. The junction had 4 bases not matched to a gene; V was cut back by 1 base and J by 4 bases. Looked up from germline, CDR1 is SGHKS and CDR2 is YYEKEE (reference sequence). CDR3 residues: CASSLLGQGSYGYTF. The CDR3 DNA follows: TGTGCCAGCAGCTTGTTGGGACAGGGGAGCTATGGCTACACCTTC.

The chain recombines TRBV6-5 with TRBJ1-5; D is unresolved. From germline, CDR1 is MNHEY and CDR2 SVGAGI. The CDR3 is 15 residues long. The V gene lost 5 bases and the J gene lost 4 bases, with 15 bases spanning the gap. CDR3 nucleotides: TGTGCCAGCAGTCCCACCCGGCGCGGGAATCAGCCCCAGCATTTT. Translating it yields CASSPTRRGNQPQHF.